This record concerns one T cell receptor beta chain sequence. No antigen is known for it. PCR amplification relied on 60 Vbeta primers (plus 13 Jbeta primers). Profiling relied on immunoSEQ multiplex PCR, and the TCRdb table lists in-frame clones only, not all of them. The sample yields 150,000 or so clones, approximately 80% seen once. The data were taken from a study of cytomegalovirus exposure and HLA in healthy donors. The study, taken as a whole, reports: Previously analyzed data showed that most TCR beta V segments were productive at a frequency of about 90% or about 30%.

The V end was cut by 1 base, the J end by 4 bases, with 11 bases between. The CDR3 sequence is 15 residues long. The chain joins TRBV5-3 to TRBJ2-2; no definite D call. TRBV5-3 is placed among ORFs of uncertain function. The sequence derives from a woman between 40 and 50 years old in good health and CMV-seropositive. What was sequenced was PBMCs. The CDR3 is CARSLSWPSTGELFF. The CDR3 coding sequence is TGTGCCAGAAGCTTGAGTTGGCCTAGCACCGGGGAGCTGTTTTTT.